This entry describes one T cell receptor (beta chain). Antigen unknown. The sample is drawn from a study of graft-versus-host responses after intestinal transplantation. Across the whole study: Grafts that recipients had were multivisceral, liver-intestinal, or isolated intestinal transplants. Induction with anti-thymocyte globulin, then tacrolimus and steroids for roughly three years, was given to all recipients. Study observations and caveats: GvH clones turned up in recipient marrow; some had shown up first in ileum or blood. Early post-transplant declines in HvG were associated with peak levels of circulating GvH clones.

V lost 2 bases to trimming and J lost 9 bases, with 23 bases between them. The germline CDR1 and CDR2 sequences are MNHNS and SASEGT. The CDR3 runs 17 residues. Clones were read by immunoSEQ multiplex PCR, and TCRdb kept only the in-frame ones, dropping some. The data hold 90,000 to 150,000 clones, with 85% to 95% observed a single time. The TCR comes from a human donor who received an intestinal transplant. The starting material was unstimulated CD4+ T cells sorted from spleen or lymph node cells, obtained before intestinal transplant. The chain carries TRBV6-1 and TRBJ2-1; a weak D match, TRBD2 (5 bases). The CDR3 here is CASSERSVATFSGEQFF. CDR3 DNA: TGTGCCAGCAGTGAAAGGTCAGTGGCTACCTTCAGCGGTGAGCAGTTCTTC.